The 9 T cell receptor beta chains below come from one sample, sequenced in a study of regulatory T cells in long-lasting Graves disease. Time point specified: newly diagnosed GD, antithyroid drugs for less than 3 months. RNA from PBMCs was the source of the TCR library. Both iRepertoire HTBI primers and Arm-PCR of CDR3 regions were used to build the TCR beta libraries. TCRdb recomputed calls from the multiplex PCR reads with MiXCR, one row per CDR3 protein. The table has more than 300,000 distinct CDR3 sequences, over 9.5% seen once. The same data also contributed to another study, on T cells in Graves' hyperthyroidism and ophthalmopathy.

Here the sequenced sample was peripheral blood mononuclear cells (PBMCs), taken at new diagnosis, from a patient treated with antithyroid drugs. Receptor source: a woman aged 18-29 years with Graves disease.

Ten or more counts support this clonotype. V and J are TRBV15 and TRBJ2-1; no clear D. CDR1 LNHNV and CDR2 YYDKDF come from the germline V gene (reference sequence). This CDR3 is built from 14 residues. The V and J ends lost 1 base and 5 bases respectively, with 9 bases between them. Written as DNA, the CDR3 is TGTGCCACCAGCAGAGTAGTGGCTAACAATGAGCAGTTCTTC. Translated: CATSRVVANNEQFF.

The chain joins TRBV7-9 to TRBJ2-1; 12 bases are a match to TRBD2. Trimming removed 5 bases from V and 4 bases from J; junction bases left unmatched: 18. The length of the CDR3 is 20 residues. Per germline, CDR1 SEHNR and CDR2 FQNEAQ (reference sequence). CDR3 sequence (DNA): TGTGCCAGCAGCCAAAGACTAGCGGGGGAACACATTGGGGTGTACAATGAGCAGTTCTTC. The encoded protein is CASSQRLAGEHIGVYNEQFF.

V usage is TRBV6-9 and J usage is TRBJ2-4; D is possibly TRBD1 or TRBD2 (5 bases each). The CDR3 has 13 residues. The V end was cut by 3 bases, the J end by 4 bases, with 7 bases between. CDR1 MNHGY and CDR2 SVAAGI come from the germline V gene. The CDR3 spells CASSYEGKNIQYF. The CDR3 DNA is TGTGCCAGCAGTTACGAGGGGAAAAACATTCAGTACTTC.

In regard to this clonotype: A much more abundant neighbour one base away suggests this may be a read error. The chain is built from TRBV20-1 and TRBJ1-6; D unclear. The CDR3 is 13 amino acids. Germline V gene data show CDR1 as DFQATT and CDR2 as SNEGSKA (reference sequence). CDR3 in amino acids: CSAPTNPNSPPHF. Here the CDR3 DNA reads TGCAGTGCTCCTACTAATCCCAATTCACCCCCCCACTTT.

This clonotype was detected ten times or more. The chain employs TRBV20-1 and TRBJ2-4; D gene unclear. Germline values: CDR1 DFQATT, CDR2 SNEGSKA (reference sequence). This CDR3 comprises 13 residues. CDR3 region: CSAFVVAKNIQYF. CDR3 in DNA: TGCAGCGCTTTCGTGGTAGCCAAAAACATTCAGTACTTC.

This clonotype was counted ten times or more. The chain is built from TRBV20-1 and TRBJ1-1, with 9 nucleotides matching TRBD1. With V trimmed by 0 bases and J by 3 bases, 8 bases remained unmatched. The CDR3 spans 16 residues. The germline V gene has CDR1 DFQATT and CDR2 SNEGSKA (reference sequence). CDR3 sequence reads: CSARENTGGTYTEAFF. The CDR3 nucleotides read TGCAGTGCTAGAGAAAATACAGGGGGCACATACACTGAAGCTTTCTTT.

This clonotype was observed a handful of times. V is TRBV19 and J is TRBJ2-1; D tentatively reads TRBD1 or TRBD2 (5 bases each). V shed 7 bases and J shed 7 bases, with 20 bases lying between them. Looked up from germline, CDR1 is LNHDA and CDR2 is SQIVND (reference sequence). The CDR3 runs to 15 residues. The CDR3 loop reads CASNIGGRVSNEQFF. For the CDR3, the DNA is TGTGCCAGTAATATTGGGGGACGGGTGAGTAATGAGCAGTTCTTC.

This clonotype was detected many times. A junction boundary mismatches the germline segment, possibly from a read error. The V call is TRBV5-1, the J call TRBJ1-5; perhaps TRBD1 as D (6 bases). The V gene's germline CDR1 is SGHRS and CDR2 YFSETQ. CDR3 size: 15 residues. The CDR3 reads CASSSDRETLQPQHF. As DNA, the CDR3 is TGTGCCAGCAGCTCGGACAGAGAAACCCTACAGCCCCAGCATTTT.

This clonotype came up many times. V and J are TRBV20-1 and TRBJ2-7, with unresolved D. V was pared by 3 bases and J by 2 bases, with 8 bases between. The CDR3 covers 12 residues. CDR1 DFQATT and CDR2 SNEGSKA come from the germline V gene (reference sequence). The CDR3 region is CSARSRAYEQYF. CDR3 sequence (DNA): TGCAGTGCTAGGTCTAGGGCCTACGAGCAGTACTTC.